The entry that follows covers one T cell receptor (beta chain) sequence. The antigen remains undetermined. The CDR3 sequence is 13 residues long. V was pared by 6 bases and J by 6 bases, with 4 bases of the junction left unmatched. The germline gives CDR1 WSHSY, CDR2 SAAADI. The data stem from a study of T cell responses to AZD1222 COVID-19 vaccine. Findings and limits, study-wide: Among those given AZD1222, only five to seven were seropositive at baseline.

TCRdb's copy holds only in-frame clones and misses some; the assay was immunoSEQ multiplex PCR. The sample yields fewer than 200,000 clones, about nine tenths seen once. The sequencing used peripheral blood, collected 28 days after the second dose of the MenACWY control vaccine. This TCR came from an adult who received the MenACWY meningococcal vaccine as a control. The chain joins TRBV10-2 to TRBJ2-4; TRBD1 agrees at 8 bases. Written as DNA, the CDR3 is TGCGCCAGCAGGGGGGGACAGGTAAACATTCAGTACTTC. Translation gives CASRGGQVNIQYF.